One and the same sample provided the 31 T cell receptor beta chains below, sequenced in a study of CD8 T cells in ankylosing spondylitis. MiXCR was run by TCRdb on the 5' RACE reads, yielding one entry per CDR3 protein. The table lists fewer than 40,000 distinct CDR3 sequences, around 30% of them singletons. Sequenced: synovial fluid, either unsorted or a sorted T cell fraction (not recorded which). The receptors were gathered from a male donor with ankylosing spondylitis.

Relative to its sample, this clonotype is medium-sized. The chain recombines TRBV29-1 with TRBJ2-1; D uncertain. Germline V lookup: CDR1 SQVTM, CDR2 ANQGSEA. Deletions cut 7 bases from V and 9 bases from J, with 10 bases between. The CDR3 consists of 10 residues. The CDR3 loop reads CSAVSGEQFF. The CDR3 bases are TGCAGCGCCGTCAGTGGTGAGCAGTTCTTC.

The V call is TRBV5-1, the J call TRBJ2-1, with TRBD2 identical over 16 bases. Germline assignment: CDR1 SGHRS and CDR2 YFSETQ. V was pared by 3 bases and J by 5 bases, with 2 bases of the junction left unmatched. The CDR3 extends over 16 amino acids. The CDR3 DNA follows: TGCGCCAGCAGCTCGGGACTAGCGGGAGGGCACAATGAGCAGTTCTTC. Translated, it gives CASSSGLAGGHNEQFF.

The V gene is TRBV18, the J gene TRBJ2-5, with 9 bases matching TRBD2. The CDR3 consists of 17 residues. With V trimmed by 2 bases and J by 4 bases, 11 bases remained unmatched. Germline values: CDR1 KGHSH, CDR2 LQKENI. CDR3 in amino acids: CASSPSDSGRPGETQYF. DNA for the CDR3: TGTGCCAGCTCACCATCCGACAGCGGGAGGCCAGGAGAGACCCAGTACTTC.

V gene TRBV24-1 combines with J gene TRBJ1-2; 7 nucleotides line up with TRBD1. The V gene end was trimmed by 0 bases and the J gene end by 8 bases; junction bases not matched to a gene: 2. The CDR3 sequence is 13 residues long. Germline V gene lookup returns CDR1 KGHDR and CDR2 SFDVKD. CDR3 sequence: CATSDLRGGGYTF. The DNA of the CDR3 is TGTGCCACCAGTGATTTGCGAGGGGGCGGCTACACCTTC.

For this clonotype: At one end, the junction sequence differs from germline, possibly due to a read error. The chain carries TRBV6-2 or TRBV6-3 and TRBJ2-1; D ambiguous. Per germline, CDR1 MNHEY and CDR2 SVGEGT. This CDR3 contains 11 residues. The CDR3 spells CASSSFNEQFF. In DNA form, the CDR3 reads TGTGCCAGTTCCTCCTTCAATGAGCAGTTCTTC.

The chain carries TRBV6-4 and TRBJ2-6; 8 bases agree with TRBD1. The germline CDR1 and CDR2 sequences are MRHNA and SNTAGT. CDR3 length: 16 residues. J gave up 1 base and V 4 bases, and 3 bases lay outside the gene matches. Here the CDR3 reads CASSGTGTSGANVLTF. The DNA of the CDR3 is TGTGCCAGCAGTGGGACAGGGACTTCTGGGGCCAACGTCCTGACTTTC.

This clonotype was detected only a few times. The rearrangement joins TRBV5-1 to TRBJ2-2, with 11 bases identical to TRBD2. CDR1 and CDR2 from the germline V gene are SGHRS and YFSETQ. J gave up 3 bases and V 4 bases, and 5 bases lay outside the gene matches. The CDR3 has 16 residues. The CDR3 nucleotides are TGCGCCAGCAGCCCACTAGCGGGAGTGGACACCGGGGAGCTGTTTTTT. Protein: CASSPLAGVDTGELFF.

This clonotype appeared a few times. The chain has TRBV7-8 and TRBJ2-4; maybe TRBD1 (5 bases). The ends were cut back, 5 bases at V and 0 bases at J, with 14 bases in the middle. This CDR3 has 16 residues. The germline V gene encodes CDR1 SGHVS and CDR2 FQNEAQ. CDR3 bases: TGTGCCAGCAGCCCCCGGACAAACCTAGCCAAAAACATTCAGTACTTC. Its translation is CASSPRTNLAKNIQYF.

The CDR3 DNA follows: TGTGCCAGCAGTGAAGCCCAAGCCCACTACGAGCAGTACGTC. This encodes CASSEAQAHYEQYV. The chain links TRBV6-1 to TRBJ2-7; D not certain. Germline V gene lookup returns CDR1 MNHNS and CDR2 SASEGT. The CDR3 contains 14 residues. V lost 0 bases to trimming and J lost 3 bases, with 9 bases between them.

This clonotype was seen only a few times. The chain joins TRBV5-1 to TRBJ2-1; 9 nucleotides match TRBD2. The trim removed 5 bases at V and 7 bases at J, leaving 7 bases unmatched. The CDR3 runs to 14 residues. The germline gives CDR1 SGHRS, CDR2 YFSETQ. CDR3 nucleotide sequence: TGCGCCAGCAGTGAAGCGGGAGGCGGGAATGAGCAGTTCTTC. Translating gives CASSEAGGGNEQFF.

This chain uses TRBV6-6 with TRBJ2-7; D remains ambiguous. Deletions cut 4 bases from V and 6 bases from J, with 13 bases between. This CDR3 contains 13 residues. From germline, CDR1 is MNHNY and CDR2 SVGAGI (reference sequence). CDR3 sequence (DNA): TGTGCCAGCAGTTCGGGTGATTCGGGCGAGCAGTACGTC. Translated, it gives CASSSGDSGEQYV.

As for this clonotype: A single base separates this from a much larger clone, so it may be a read error. The CDR3 nucleotides are TGCTGTGCTAGAGATAGGGCCGGGAGGGCCGGGGGAGAGACCCAGTACTTC. This encodes CCARDRAGRAGGETQYF. The V and J genes are TRBV20-1 and TRBJ2-5; 8 bases are shared with TRBD2. Germline CDR1 and CDR2: DFQATT and SNEGSKA (reference sequence). This CDR3 has 17 amino acids.

This clonotype was seen at least ten times. The V call is TRBV29-1, the J call TRBJ1-1; D uncertain. Trimming took 7 bases from V and 0 from J, leaving 9 bases between them. Germline loops: CDR1 SQVTM, CDR2 ANQGSEA. The CDR3 contains 12 residues. The CDR3 DNA reads TGCAGCGCCGAGGGTCTGAACACTGAAGCTTTCTTT. This encodes CSAEGLNTEAFF.

The chain couples TRBV7-9 to TRBJ2-1; 10 bases map to TRBD2. Unmatched junction bases numbered 7, after V lost 5 bases and J lost 6 bases. Germline V gives CDR1 SEHNR, CDR2 FQNEAQ (reference sequence). CDR3 length: 15 amino acids. The CDR3 DNA sequence: TGTGCCAGCAGCCCTAGCGGGAGAGGATCCAATGAGCAGTTCTTC. Residues: CASSPSGRGSNEQFF.

This clonotype was counted between two and nine times. The chain couples TRBV11-2 to TRBJ2-1; 7 nucleotides align to TRBD2. Looked up from germline, CDR1 is SGHAT and CDR2 is FQNNGV. With V trimmed by 1 base and J by 5 bases, 2 bases remained unmatched. The CDR3 loop spans 14 amino acids. The CDR3 spells CASSLVAGDNEQFF. In DNA form, the CDR3 reads TGTGCCAGCAGCTTAGTGGCGGGGGACAATGAGCAGTTCTTC.

This chain uses TRBV9 with TRBJ2-1; possibly TRBD2 for D (6 bases). The CDR3 loop spans 15 amino acids. Trimming stripped 1 base from V and 5 bases from J, with 13 bases between. The germline gives CDR1 SGDLS, CDR2 YYNGEE. CDR3 region: CASSVSGRADNEQFF. CDR3 nucleotide sequence: TGTGCCAGCAGCGTATCCGGGAGAGCAGACAATGAGCAGTTCTTC.

This clonotype was detected only a few times. A much larger clone is a single base away; this may be a read error. V gene TRBV20-1 combines with J gene TRBJ2-5; 7 nucleotides align to TRBD2. Germline V lookup: CDR1 DFQATT, CDR2 SNEGSKA (reference sequence). The CDR3 contains 17 residues. CDR3 nucleotides: TGCTGTGTTAGGGGTCCATGGCGGGAGACTCAACAAGAGACCCAGTACTTC. Translating gives CCVRGPWRETQQETQYF.

This clonotype was seen more than once but under ten times. The chain is built from TRBV9 and TRBJ2-1, with TRBD2 matching 10 bases. V lost 3 bases to trimming and J lost 0 bases; unmatched junction nucleotides: 0. The CDR3 sequence is 15 residues long. Germline V gene lookup returns CDR1 SGDLS and CDR2 YYNGEE. CDR3 nucleotide sequence: TGTGCCAGCAGCGCTAGCGGGAGCTCCTACAATGAGCAGTTCTTC. This codes for CASSASGSSYNEQFF. Together with reference TRBV9 and TRBJ2-1, the CDR3 gives the full variable domain: DSGVTQTPKHLITATGQRVTLRCSPRSGDLSVYWYQQSLDQGLQFLIQYYNGEERAKGNILERFSAQQFPDLHSELNLSSLELGDSALYFCASSASGSSYNEQFFGPGTRLTVL.

V usage is TRBV24-1 and J usage is TRBJ2-1; 7 nucleotides line up with TRBD1. The CDR3 sequence is 13 residues long. V lost 0 bases and J lost 10; bases outside the gene matches: 2. Germline CDR1 is KGHDR and CDR2 is SFDVKD. CDR3 DNA: TGTGCCACCAGTGATTTGCCACAGGGGGAGCAGTTCTTC. Its translation: CATSDLPQGEQFF.

The V and J genes are TRBV20-1 and TRBJ2-1, with 8 bases fitting TRBD2. Trimming at V came to 0 bases and at J to 7 bases, leaving 8 bases not matched to a gene. CDR1 DFQATT and CDR2 SNEGSKA come from the germline V gene (reference sequence). This CDR3 has 15 amino acids. CDR3 protein: CSARDNGRAVNEQFF. The CDR3 region has the DNA TGCAGTGCTAGAGACAACGGGAGGGCCGTGAATGAGCAGTTCTTC.

This clonotype was seen more than once but under ten times. This chain uses TRBV5-5 with TRBJ1-1; D might be TRBD1 (5 bases). The CDR3 has 15 residues. The ends were cut back, 1 base at V and 0 bases at J, with 10 bases in the middle. The germline CDR1 and CDR2 sequences are SGHKS and YYEKEE (reference sequence). The CDR3 sequence is CASSLYLGVNTEAFF. Here the CDR3 DNA reads TGTGCCAGCAGCTTGTACTTAGGGGTGAACACTGAAGCTTTCTTT.

The chain combines TRBV20-1 with TRBJ2-1, with D unclear. Trimming took off 6 bases at V and 0 bases at J, with 15 bases between the two ends. The CDR3 has 15 amino acids. From germline, CDR1 is DFQATT and CDR2 SNEGSKA (reference sequence). CDR3 nucleotides: TGCAGTGCCCCCGTGGCACAGCTCTCCTACAATGAGCAGTTCTTC. It encodes CSAPVAQLSYNEQFF.

The table lists this clonotype with many counts. This sequence joins TRBV11-3 and TRBJ1-1; 8 nucleotides match TRBD1. Looked up from germline, CDR1 is SGHNT and CDR2 is YENEEA. V shed 5 bases and J 5 bases; nucleotides not matched to a gene: 7. The CDR3 length is 14 residues. DNA of the CDR3: TGTGCCAGCAGCCCCCGGACAGGGTATACTGAAGCTTTCTTT. It translates to CASSPRTGYTEAFF.

The genes are TRBV20-1 and TRBJ2-3; D remains ambiguous. Germline lookup yields CDR1 DFQATT and CDR2 SNEGSKA (reference sequence). Trimming shortened V by 3 bases and J by 0 bases, and 10 bases separated the two germline ends. This CDR3 contains 14 residues. The CDR3 bases are TGCAGTGCTAGCTTTCAGTTCAGCACAGATACGCAGTATTTT. Protein product: CSASFQFSTDTQYF.

This clonotype was counted a few times. In DNA, the CDR3 is TGTGCCAGCAGTGAGACAGGGGACACCGGGGAGCTGTTTTTT. Its protein is CASSETGDTGELFF. The J gene is TRBJ2-2, the V gene TRBV2; TRBD1 matches 8 bases. Germline CDR1 is SNHLY and CDR2 is FYNNEI. The CDR3 loop spans 14 amino acids. V dropped 3 bases and J dropped 3; count of bases not matched to a gene: 0. Looking up the rest from reference TRBV2 and TRBJ2-2 gives the full variable domain: EPEVTQTPSHQVTQMGQEVILRCVPISNHLYFYWYRQILGQKVEFLVSFYNNEISEKSEIFDDQFSVERPDGSNFTLKIRSTKLEDSAMYFCASSETGDTGELFFGEGSRLTVL.

At least ten counts were recorded for this clonotype. The V and J genes are TRBV7-2 and TRBJ2-2; the D is unclear. Trimming removed 5 bases at V and 2 bases at J, with 9 bases between. The CDR3 runs to 14 residues. Germline CDR1 is SGHTA and CDR2 is FQGNSA. CDR3 residues: CASSPWQNTGELFF. The CDR3 DNA follows: TGTGCCAGCAGCCCCTGGCAAAACACCGGGGAGCTGTTTTTT.

The sample holds a few counts of this clonotype. This chain links TRBV10-1 with TRBJ2-1; 7 bases map to TRBD2. Losses at the gene ends were 6 bases for V and 0 bases for J; bases not matched to a gene: 8. Germline lookup yields CDR1 WNHNN and CDR2 SYGVQD (reference sequence). The CDR3 is 16 amino acids. The CDR3 reads CASRPEAGDSYNEQFF. DNA for the CDR3: TGCGCCAGCAGACCCGAGGCGGGGGACTCCTACAATGAGCAGTTCTTC.

This clonotype was detected ten times or more. The chain carries TRBV19 and TRBJ2-7; D unresolved. CDR1 and CDR2 from the germline V gene are LNHDA and SQIVND (reference sequence). The V end was cut by 6 bases, the J end by 0 bases, with 18 bases between. This CDR3 is built from 16 residues. In DNA form, the CDR3 reads TGTGCCAGTAGCCCTCAGGCCAGCGTAGACTCCTACGAGCAGTACTTC. It codes for CASSPQASVDSYEQYF.

This clonotype was detected many times. The genes are TRBV6-4 and TRBJ2-1, with 8 bases fitting TRBD2. Trimming at V came to 4 bases and at J to 2 bases, leaving 7 bases not matched to a gene. The CDR3 loop spans 16 amino acids. Germline CDR1 reads MRHNA; CDR2 reads SNTAGT. CDR3 sequence reads: CASSVILAVTYNEQFF. In DNA form, the CDR3 reads TGTGCCAGCAGTGTAATACTAGCGGTAACCTACAATGAGCAGTTCTTC.

This clonotype was seen only a few times. This chain links TRBV12-3 or TRBV12-4 with TRBJ2-1, with D unclear. The CDR3 extends over 13 amino acids. Trimming cost V 8 bases and J 3 bases, with 11 bases left between them. CDR3 nucleotides: TGTGCCAGCTGTGTGGCCAACTACAATGAGCAGTTCTTC. It encodes CASCVANYNEQFF.

The V gene is TRBV6-1, the J gene TRBJ2-6; D possibly matches TRBD1 or TRBD2 (5 bases each). This CDR3 has 15 amino acids. Trimming took off 3 bases at V and 4 bases at J, with 10 bases between the two ends. Germline assignment: CDR1 MNHNS and CDR2 SASEGT. The CDR3: CASSDEGQGANVLTF. As DNA, the CDR3 is TGTGCCAGCAGTGATGAGGGGCAAGGGGCCAACGTCCTGACTTTC.